The entry below gives a single TCR beta chain sequence along with its context. Its antigen remains unidentified. Per-base qualities were not stored, and no clone one base away is much larger. The germline ends are 22 bases apart after V is trimmed by 8 bases and J by 5 bases. CDR1 SGHTA and CDR2 FQGNSA were looked up in the germline V gene. The CDR3 runs 16 residues from the cysteine to the phenylalanine. Of the read, only the CDR3 DNA is kept; its 48 bases are in frame from base 1. The entry originates in a study of early stage breast cancer tumors (dated 2017 in TCRdb). For the study in its entirety: Of the 15 or so invasive breast tumors, roughly 12 were found to be estrogen receptor-positive, progesterone receptor-positive and HER2-negative. Across all samples, 2 million to 3 million templates representing 1.2 million or so unique clonotypes were detected. On average, each sample got approximately 9.8-fold read coverage. Most of the 12 ER+/PR+/HER2- tumors were invasive ductal carcinomas, while the other four were invasive lobular carcinomas. Broad study findings and their caveats: The small cohort size prevented analysis by tumor subtype. Enriched TCRB sequences shared across patients were found to be mostly commonly generated sequences that were unlikely to play an important role in the tumor microenvironment. Chain pairing and functional markers such as CD4, CD8 and FOXP3 were missed by bulk genomic DNA sequencing of unsorted cells. Repertoires from blood resembled normal breast more closely than tumor, and using blood as a reference for each tissue separated tumor from normal in about 85% of the 16 patients. Tumors showed about 2.5-fold higher T cell density and higher clonality than adjacent normal breast tissue.

Every sample was amplified as two independent genomic DNA replicates, using roughly 0.5 ug for blood and roughly 1.6 ug for tumor or normal breast. TCRB sequencing of genomic DNA was carried out with the ImmunoSeq Intro kit according to the manufacturer's instructions. For absolute quantification, the approximately 29-cycle multiplex PCR included proprietary primers along with spike-in control sequences. Single-end 150-bp reads were used to sequence an 87-bp fragment covering the CDR3 and the flanking V and J genes. Each lane of an Illumina MiSeq running version 3.0 chemistry carried seven multiplexed samples, with two replicates apiece. The study's own analysis went as follows. Raw data were processed with the vendor's proprietary pipeline, and both replicates were merged into a single result per sample. Clonotypes were defined as productive rearrangements sharing the V-gene family, CDR3 amino acid sequence and J-gene segment. To compute clonality, the normalized Shannon entropy (Pielou evenness) of TCRB abundances was subtracted from 1. T cell density was estimated by dividing total templates by the number of input cells inferred from the DNA input amount. Recon with default parameters was used to estimate total repertoire diversity and clonality. A clonotype counted as tumor-enriched if its abundance in tumor exceeded 0.1% and was at least 32-fold higher than its abundance in normal breast. The table was pulled from immuneACCESS by TCRdb, which kept in-frame rearrangements only. Such tables lose some clones; where checked, under half of the loss comes from unresolved V genes, and the rest has no known cause. V, J and clone size reflect that table, while D and trimming were determined from the DNA. This sample lists 14,000 or so clones; around three quarters were detected once. The top ten clones comprise 7.5% to 9% of the sample.

Adjacent normal breast tissue was collected about 2-4.5 cm away from the tumor, rinsed in PBS and stored in prechilled RNAlater. Because of high lipid content and low cell density, about 100-340 mg of normal breast tissue was often needed to obtain sufficient DNA. The study profiled bulk TCR beta-chain repertoires in matched peripheral blood, tumor and adjacent normal breast tissue taken from approximately 16 patients with early-stage breast cancer. Genomic DNA was extracted with the Qiagen AllPrep DNA/RNA Mini kit. In this chain, TRBV7-2 is recombined with TRBJ2-1, and TRBD1 may be the D gene, going by 6 matching bases. The receptor was isolated from a person aged 50-59 years with breast cancer. The sample taken for sequencing was normal breast tissue next to the tumor. The DNA reads TGTGCCAGCCGCCCCGGTGGGCAGGGGATTAACAATGAGCAGTTCTTC. This translates into CASRPGGQGINNEQFF.